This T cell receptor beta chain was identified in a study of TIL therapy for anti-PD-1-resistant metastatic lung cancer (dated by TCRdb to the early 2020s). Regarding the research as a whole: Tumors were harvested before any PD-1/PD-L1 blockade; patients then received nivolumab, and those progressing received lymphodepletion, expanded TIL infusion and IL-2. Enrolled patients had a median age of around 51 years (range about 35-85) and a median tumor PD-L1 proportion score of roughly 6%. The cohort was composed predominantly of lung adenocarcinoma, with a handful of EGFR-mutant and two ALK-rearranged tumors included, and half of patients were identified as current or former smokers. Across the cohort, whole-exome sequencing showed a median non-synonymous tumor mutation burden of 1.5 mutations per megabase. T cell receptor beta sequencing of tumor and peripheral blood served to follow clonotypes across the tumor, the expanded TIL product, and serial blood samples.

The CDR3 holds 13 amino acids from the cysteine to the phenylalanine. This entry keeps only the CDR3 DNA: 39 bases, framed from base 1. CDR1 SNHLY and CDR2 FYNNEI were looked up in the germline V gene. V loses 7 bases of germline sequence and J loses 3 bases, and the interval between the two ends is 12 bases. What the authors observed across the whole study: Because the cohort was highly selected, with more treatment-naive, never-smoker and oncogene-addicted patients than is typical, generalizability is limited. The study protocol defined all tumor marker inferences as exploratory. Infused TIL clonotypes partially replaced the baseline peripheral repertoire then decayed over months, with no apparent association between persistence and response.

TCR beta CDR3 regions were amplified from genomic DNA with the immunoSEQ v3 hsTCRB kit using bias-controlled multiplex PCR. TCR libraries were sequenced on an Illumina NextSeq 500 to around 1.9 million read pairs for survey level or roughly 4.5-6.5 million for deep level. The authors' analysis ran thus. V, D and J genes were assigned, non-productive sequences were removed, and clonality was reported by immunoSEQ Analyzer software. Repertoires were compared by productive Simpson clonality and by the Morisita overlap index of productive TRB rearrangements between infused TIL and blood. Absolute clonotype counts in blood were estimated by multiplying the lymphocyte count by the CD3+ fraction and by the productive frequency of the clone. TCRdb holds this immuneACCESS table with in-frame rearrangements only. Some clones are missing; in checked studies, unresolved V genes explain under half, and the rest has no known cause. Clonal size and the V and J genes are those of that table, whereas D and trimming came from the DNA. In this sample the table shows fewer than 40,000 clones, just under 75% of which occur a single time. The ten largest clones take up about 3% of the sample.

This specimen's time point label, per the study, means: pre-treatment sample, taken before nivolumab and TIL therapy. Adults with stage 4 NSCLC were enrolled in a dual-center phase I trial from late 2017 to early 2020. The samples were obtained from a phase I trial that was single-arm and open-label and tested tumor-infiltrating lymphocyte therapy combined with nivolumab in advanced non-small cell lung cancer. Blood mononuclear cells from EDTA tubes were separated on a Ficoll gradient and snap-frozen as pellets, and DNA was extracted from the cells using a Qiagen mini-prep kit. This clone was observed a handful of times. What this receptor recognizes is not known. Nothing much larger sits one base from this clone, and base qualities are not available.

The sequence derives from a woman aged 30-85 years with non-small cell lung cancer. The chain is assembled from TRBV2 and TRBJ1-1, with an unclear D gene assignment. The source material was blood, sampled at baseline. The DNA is TGTGCCAGCACATTCGGATTCGACACTGAAGCTTTCTTT. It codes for CASTFGFDTEAFF.